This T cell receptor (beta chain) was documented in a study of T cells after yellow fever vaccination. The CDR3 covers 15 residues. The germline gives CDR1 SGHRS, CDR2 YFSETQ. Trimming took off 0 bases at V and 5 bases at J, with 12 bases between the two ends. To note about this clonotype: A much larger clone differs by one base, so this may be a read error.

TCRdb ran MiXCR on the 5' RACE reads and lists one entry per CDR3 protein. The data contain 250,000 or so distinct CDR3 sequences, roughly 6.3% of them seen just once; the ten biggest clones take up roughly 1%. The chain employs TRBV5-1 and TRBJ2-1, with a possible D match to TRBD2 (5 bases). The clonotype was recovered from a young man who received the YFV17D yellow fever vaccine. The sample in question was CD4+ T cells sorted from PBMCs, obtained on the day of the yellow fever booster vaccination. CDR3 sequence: CASSLARGSHNEQFF. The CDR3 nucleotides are TGCGCCAGCAGCTTGGCCCGAGGGAGCCACAATGAGCAGTTCTTC.